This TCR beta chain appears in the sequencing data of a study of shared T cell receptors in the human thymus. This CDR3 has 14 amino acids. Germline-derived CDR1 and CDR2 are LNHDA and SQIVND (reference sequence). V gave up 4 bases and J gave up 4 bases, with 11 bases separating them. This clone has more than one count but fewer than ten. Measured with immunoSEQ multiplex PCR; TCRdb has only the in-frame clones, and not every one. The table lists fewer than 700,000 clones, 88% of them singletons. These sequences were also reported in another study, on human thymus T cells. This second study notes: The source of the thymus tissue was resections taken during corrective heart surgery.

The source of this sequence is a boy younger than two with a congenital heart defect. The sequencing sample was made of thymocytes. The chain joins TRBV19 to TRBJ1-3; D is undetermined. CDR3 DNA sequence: TGTGCCAGTAGTAACGCGGCGCGAGGAAACACCATATATTTT. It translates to CASSNAARGNTIYF.